These 15 T cell receptor beta chains came from one sample sequenced in a study of cytomegalovirus exposure and HLA in healthy donors. PCR involved 60 Vbeta and 13 Jbeta primers. Profiling relied on immunoSEQ multiplex PCR, and the TCRdb table lists in-frame clones only, not all of them. Of about 90,000 clones listed, over 60% are singletons. Source material: PBMCs. Receptors originate from a woman between 35 and 50 years old in good health and CMV-seropositive.

The rearrangement links TRBV7-9 to TRBJ2-1; D is ambiguous. This CDR3 has 14 residues. The ends were cut back, 5 bases at V and 4 bases at J, with 12 bases in the middle. Per the germline V gene, CDR1 is SEHNR and CDR2 is FQNEAQ (reference sequence). The CDR3 DNA reads as TGTGCCAGCAGCCCGTCCCCGCGGTACAATGAGCAGTTCTTC. This codes for CASSPSPRYNEQFF.

The rearrangement joins TRBV13 to TRBJ2-7; 12 bases are a match to TRBD2. From germline, CDR1 is PRHDT and CDR2 FYEKMQ (reference sequence). After removal of 4 bases from V and 2 bases from J, the junction contained 3 bases not matched to a gene. The CDR3 runs 15 residues. CDR3 protein: CASSSGTSGPYEQYF. In DNA form, the CDR3 reads TGTGCCAGCAGCTCCGGGACTAGCGGGCCCTACGAGCAGTACTTC.

This CDR3 is CASSLVPGGVEAFF. Written as DNA, the CDR3 is TGTGCCAGCAGCTTAGTGCCGGGGGGGGTTGAAGCTTTCTTT. The chain recombines TRBV11-2 with TRBJ1-1, with D possibly TRBD1 on 5 matching bases. The CDR3 is 14 amino acids. The germline V gene encodes CDR1 SGHAT and CDR2 FQNNGV. V lost 1 base, J lost 7 bases, and 13 bases lay in between.

The chain carries TRBV5-6 and TRBJ1-2; 9 nucleotides agree with TRBD1. This CDR3 contains 15 residues. Germline V gene data show CDR1 as SGHDT and CDR2 as YYEEEE. V lost 3 bases and J lost 5; bases outside the gene matches: 8. CDR3 nucleotides: TGTGCCAGCAGCTCGCTCGGGACAGGGCCGTATGGCTACACCTTC. The encoded protein is CASSSLGTGPYGYTF.

The V call is TRBV10-1, the J call TRBJ2-5, with TRBD2 as a possible D gene (5 bases). With 3 bases removed from V and 0 bases from J, the gap between germline ends came to 17 bases. CDR1 and CDR2 from the germline V gene are WNHNN and SYGVQD (reference sequence). The CDR3 spans 17 residues. The CDR3 region is CASSDRQRRKYQETQYF. CDR3 sequence (DNA): TGCGCCAGCAGTGATCGCCAGCGGAGGAAGTACCAAGAGACCCAGTACTTC.

The rearrangement uses TRBV2 and TRBJ1-5; D is unresolved. In germline, CDR1 is SNHLY, CDR2 FYNNEI. The length of the CDR3 is 13 residues. Trimming pared 5 bases from V and 0 bases from J, leaving 5 bases between. DNA for the CDR3: TGTGCCAGCAGTACTATTAGCAATCAGCCCCAGCATTTT. Protein: CASSTISNQPQHF.

This rearrangement joins TRBV6-1 to TRBJ1-4, with D possibly matching TRBD1 (6 bases). The V and J ends lost 4 bases and 5 bases respectively, with 8 bases between them. The CDR3 covers 13 residues. Germline V gene lookup returns CDR1 MNHNS and CDR2 SASEGT. The CDR3 reads CASSGTVNEKLFF. The DNA for the CDR3 is TGTGCCAGCAGTGGGACAGTGAATGAAAAACTGTTTTTT.

The chain carries TRBV28 and TRBJ2-1; D might be TRBD2 (6 bases). This CDR3 has 16 amino acids. The V gene lost 8 bases and the J gene lost 8 bases, with 25 bases spanning the gap. Germline CDR1 is MDHEN and CDR2 is SYDVKM. The CDR3 is CASVSPGGGNSDEQFF. Written as DNA, the CDR3 is TGTGCCAGCGTGTCCCCCGGGGGAGGCAATAGCGATGAGCAGTTCTTC. Full variable domain (missing parts from reference TRBV28 and TRBJ2-1): DVKVTQSSRYLVKRTGEKVFLECVQDMDHENMFWYRQDPGLGLRLIYFSYDVKMKEKGDIPEGYSVSREKKERFSLILESASTNQTSMYLCASVSPGGGNSDEQFFGPGTRLTVL.

This chain joins TRBV4-3 and TRBJ2-2, with D possibly being TRBD2 (6 bases). The CDR3 sequence is 16 residues long. The germline V and J ends were trimmed by 3 bases and 3 bases, with 14 bases remaining between them. Germline CDR1 LGHNA, CDR2 YSLEER. Here the CDR3 reads CASSQDPAGYTGELFF. The CDR3 nucleotides are TGCGCCAGCAGCCAGGACCCGGCGGGGTACACCGGGGAGCTGTTTTTT.

The genes are TRBV19 and TRBJ2-5; the match to TRBD1 covers 9 bases. Germline V CDR1 and CDR2: LNHDA, SQIVND (reference sequence). The CDR3 extends over 14 amino acids. V shed 7 bases and J 5 bases; nucleotides not matched to a gene: 8. Written as DNA, the CDR3 is TGTGCCAGTAAACAGGGGGCTTTACCCGAGACCCAGTACTTC. It is translated as CASKQGALPETQYF.

The chain couples TRBV7-2 to TRBJ1-5; 9 positions match TRBD1. V lost 5 bases and J lost 5; bases outside the gene matches: 16. From germline, CDR1 is SGHTA and CDR2 FQGNSA. The CDR3 contains 18 residues. CDR3 DNA sequence: TGTGCCAGCAGCCCCGGGACAGGGTCCTCCTTATTCGATCAGCCCCAGCATTTT. This codes for CASSPGTGSSLFDQPQHF.

This rearrangement joins TRBV25-1 to TRBJ2-5; D remains ambiguous. Germline loops: CDR1 MGHDK, CDR2 SYGVNS. The CDR3 is made up of 13 amino acids. Between the trimmed V and J ends, which lost 4 bases and 1 base, there was a span of 7 bases. CDR3 coding DNA: TGTGCCAGCAGTGTGCAGGCCCAAGAGACCCAGTACTTC. Translated, it gives CASSVQAQETQYF.

This clone has just one count. The chain couples TRBV5-4 to TRBJ2-7; 9 bases line up with TRBD1. The germline CDR1 and CDR2 sequences are SGHNT and YYREEE (reference sequence). The V segment lost 2 bases and the J segment 1 base; nucleotides outside the gene matches: 7. This CDR3 has 16 residues. The CDR3 spells CASSFRTGVRSYEQYF. CDR3 sequence (DNA): TGTGCCAGCAGCTTCCGGACAGGGGTAAGATCCTACGAGCAGTACTTC.

The chain is built from TRBV4-3 and TRBJ2-7, with D possibly matching TRBD1 (6 bases). The CDR3 consists of 15 residues. Germline V gives CDR1 LGHNA, CDR2 YSLEER. The V end lost 1 base, the J end lost 2 bases, and 12 bases lay between the germline ends. The CDR3 sequence is CASSQVMGTPYEQYF. In DNA, the CDR3 is TGCGCCAGCAGCCAAGTGATGGGGACACCCTACGAGCAGTACTTC.

The chain combines TRBV19 with TRBJ2-3; 7 positions agree with TRBD1. Germline assignment: CDR1 LNHDA and CDR2 SQIVND (reference sequence). Unmatched junction bases numbered 18, after V lost 10 bases and J lost 5 bases. This CDR3 has 16 residues. The CDR3 DNA is TGTGCCACCAACGGAGTCCAGACAGGGCAGGGAGATACGCAGTATTTT. This codes for CATNGVQTGQGDTQYF.